The 16 T cell receptor beta chains listed next were all sequenced from one sample in a study of cytomegalovirus exposure and HLA in healthy donors. PCR was performed using 60 Vbeta and 13 Jbeta primers. Assay used: immunoSEQ multiplex PCR; TCRdb lists only in-frame clones, some missing. The table has about 160,000 clones, around 88% seen once. The material sequenced was PBMCs. The source of these receptors is a woman aged 30 to 39 in good health and CMV-seronegative.

The chain recombines TRBV5-1 with TRBJ2-1; 10 bases fit TRBD2. Germline V CDR1 and CDR2: SGHRS, YFSETQ. This CDR3 is built from 13 residues. The V gene end was trimmed by 4 bases and the J gene end by 13 bases; junction bases not matched to a gene: 8. The CDR3 reads CASSLTGTSVQFF. In DNA, the CDR3 is TGCGCCAGCAGCCTGACCGGGACTAGCGTCCAGTTCTTC.

The chain uses TRBV2 and TRBJ2-7; D gene ambiguous. CDR1 is SNHLY and CDR2 is FYNNEI in the germline V gene. V shed 2 bases and J shed 2 bases, with 10 bases lying between them. CDR3 length equals 14 residues. The CDR3 DNA reads TGTGCCAGCAGTGAACTGGGCTCGACCTACGAGCAGTACTTC. Encoded protein: CASSELGSTYEQYF.

This rearrangement joins TRBV7-9 to TRBJ2-1; 8 nucleotides agree with TRBD1. The junction had 11 bases not matched to a gene; V was cut back by 5 bases and J by 8 bases. Germline V gene sequence: CDR1 SEHNR, CDR2 FQNEAQ (reference sequence). The CDR3 loop spans 15 amino acids. CDR3 protein: CASSPSVDRDHEQFF. As DNA, the CDR3 is TGTGCCAGCAGCCCGTCCGTGGACAGGGATCATGAGCAGTTCTTC.

This chain joins TRBV2 and TRBJ2-7, with D possibly TRBD1 on 6 matching bases. Germline V CDR1 and CDR2: SNHLY, FYNNEI. The CDR3 runs 13 residues. Trimming removed 7 bases from V and 6 bases from J, with 16 bases in between. The CDR3 is CASTIGQLVEQYF. The CDR3 region has the DNA TGTGCCAGCACTATCGGACAGCTAGTCGAGCAGTACTTC.

J is TRBJ2-1 and V is TRBV5-1; 12 bases line up with TRBD2. V lost 0 bases and J lost 4; bases outside the gene matches: 8. CDR1 SGHRS and CDR2 YFSETQ come from the germline V gene. The CDR3 contains 18 residues. CDR3 DNA: TGCGCCAGCAGCTTGGAACTAGCGGGGGGCCAGAGATACAATGAGCAGTTCTTC. The encoded protein is CASSLELAGGQRYNEQFF. Combining the CDR3 with reference TRBV5-1 and TRBJ2-1 gives the whole variable domain KAGVTQTPRYLIKTRGQQVTLSCSPISGHRSVSWYQQTPGQGLQFLFEYFSETQRNKGNFPGRFSGRQFSNSRSEMNVSTLELGDSALYLCASSLELAGGQRYNEQFFGPGTRLTVL.

In DNA form, the CDR3 reads TGCGCCAGCAGCTTGGGCGGAGGGCAAGGCTACACCTTC. As protein: CASSLGGGQGYTF. The chain is built from TRBV5-1 and TRBJ1-2; unclear D gene. The CDR3 is 13 residues long. Germline V lookup: CDR1 SGHRS, CDR2 YFSETQ. The ends were cut back, 0 bases at V and 8 bases at J, with 11 bases in the middle.

This clone was observed a single time. The V call is TRBV7-2, the J call TRBJ1-2; 8 bases map to TRBD1. The CDR3 totals 13 residues. Per the germline V gene, CDR1 is SGHTA and CDR2 is FQGNSA. V shed 5 bases, J shed 5 bases, and the junction held 4 bases outside the gene matches. The CDR3 spells CASSGDRSYGYTF. In DNA form, the CDR3 reads TGTGCCAGCAGCGGGGACAGGTCGTATGGCTACACCTTC.

The chain is built from TRBV19 and TRBJ1-5; 11 bases line up with TRBD1. CDR3 length: 16 residues. CDR1 and CDR2 (germline): LNHDA, SQIVND (reference sequence). Trimming removed 4 bases from V and 6 bases from J; junction bases left unmatched: 8. The CDR3: CASSTGQGAQGQPQHF. The CDR3 nucleotides read TGTGCCAGTAGTACCGGACAGGGGGCGCAGGGTCAGCCCCAGCATTTT.

The rearrangement uses TRBV28 and TRBJ1-4; 8 nucleotides line up with TRBD1. Germline V gene sequence: CDR1 MDHEN, CDR2 SYDVKM. This CDR3 has 13 residues. With V trimmed by 9 bases and J by 7 bases, 7 bases remained unmatched. The DNA of the CDR3 is TGTGCCAGTGAGACAGGGGTGGGTGAAAAACTGTTTTTT. This sequence encodes CASETGVGEKLFF. The entire variable domain, with the rest obtained from reference TRBV28 and TRBJ1-4, is as follows: DVKVTQSSRYLVKRTGEKVFLECVQDMDHENMFWYRQDPGLGLRLIYFSYDVKMKEKGDIPEGYSVSREKKERFSLILESASTNQTSMYLCASETGVGEKLFFGSGTQLSVL.

The chain carries TRBV5-6 and TRBJ2-4, with D possibly matching TRBD1 (5 bases). Germline-derived CDR1 and CDR2 are SGHDT and YYEEEE. CDR3 length equals 19 residues. The V and J ends lost 1 base and 0 bases respectively, with 20 bases between them. DNA for the CDR3: TGTGCCAGCAGCTTGCGCAGGGCTTCGACCCATATAGCCAAAAACATTCAGTACTTC. The encoded protein is CASSLRRASTHIAKNIQYF.

The chain employs TRBV18 and TRBJ2-2; TRBD2 matches at 7 bases. The V gene end was trimmed by 4 bases and the J gene end by 1 base; junction bases not matched to a gene: 6. The CDR3 is 16 amino acids. CDR1 and CDR2 from the germline V gene are KGHSH and LQKENI. The CDR3 here is CASSRSAGMNTGELFF. CDR3 nucleotides: TGTGCCAGCTCACGGTCAGCGGGAATGAACACCGGGGAGCTGTTTTTT.

The rearrangement uses TRBV9 and TRBJ2-1; no clear D. Trimming took off 1 base at V and 4 bases at J, with 6 bases between the two ends. This CDR3 contains 13 residues. The germline CDR1 and CDR2 sequences are SGDLS and YYNGEE. The CDR3 protein is CASSVRGYNEQFF. The CDR3 DNA follows: TGTGCCAGCAGCGTAAGAGGTTACAATGAGCAGTTCTTC.

The chain carries TRBV11-3 and TRBJ2-1, with 14 bases matching TRBD2. The CDR3 covers 15 residues. In germline, CDR1 is SGHNT, CDR2 YENEEA. The V segment lost 5 bases and the J segment 5 bases; nucleotides outside the gene matches: 2. In DNA, the CDR3 is TGTGCCAGCAGCCAGGGACTAGCGGGAGACAATGAGCAGTTCTTC. It codes for CASSQGLAGDNEQFF.

J is TRBJ1-1 and V is TRBV18; 10 positions match TRBD1. Trimming took 6 bases from V and 2 from J; bases not matched to a gene: 3. Germline V gene data show CDR1 as KGHSH and CDR2 as LQKENI. CDR3 size: 14 residues. CDR3 sequence reads: CASSRDRGNTEAFF. The DNA for the CDR3 is TGTGCCAGCTCGCGGGACAGGGGTAACACTGAAGCTTTCTTT. The full variable domain, completed using reference TRBV18 and TRBJ1-1, is NAGVMQNPRHLVRRRGQEARLRCSPMKGHSHVYWYRQLPEEGLKFMVYLQKENIIDESGMPKERFSAEFPKEGPSILRIQQVVRGDSAAYFCASSRDRGNTEAFFGQGTRLTVV.

The chain carries TRBV5-1 and TRBJ1-6, with D hard to call. CDR1 SGHRS and CDR2 YFSETQ come from the germline V gene. Trimming took 4 bases from V and 9 from J, leaving 14 bases between them. CDR3 length: 14 residues. As DNA, the CDR3 is TGCGCCAGCAGCGAGTATTACGGCGGTTCACCCCTCCACTTT. Protein sequence: CASSEYYGGSPLHF.

The chain employs TRBV2 and TRBJ2-1; TRBD2 matches 15 bases. Germline CDR1 is SNHLY and CDR2 is FYNNEI. This CDR3 has 17 residues. The J segment lost 5 bases and the V segment lost 3 bases, leaving 5 bases of the junction unmatched. This chain's CDR3 is CASSDGTSGRRNNEQFF. The CDR3 DNA is TGTGCCAGCAGTGATGGGACTAGCGGGAGGAGGAACAATGAGCAGTTCTTC.